Presented here are 30 T cell receptor beta chains from one specimen sequenced in a study of response to subunit inactivated influenza vaccine. TCRdb redid the calling of the RT-PCR reads with MiXCR, one entry per CDR3 protein. Of about 540,000 distinct CDR3 sequences listed, around 21% are singletons. These data were also reused for a study on T cells expressing NK-cell markers. As that report states: The TCR beta cDNA came from 5'RACE template switching with UMIs.

The sample in question was CD4+ T cells sorted from PBMCs, obtained approximately 13 days after vaccination. Source of these receptors: a man aged 50 to 60 who received an inactivated influenza vaccine.

V usage is TRBV27 and J usage is TRBJ2-5; no clear D gene. Germline V gives CDR1 MNHEY, CDR2 SMNVEV (reference sequence). The CDR3 is 15 residues long. V was shortened by 4 bases and J by 3 bases, with 15 bases between the two germline ends. Here the CDR3 DNA reads TGTGCCAGCAGTTCTACCCTAGGAGAGAAAGAGACCCAGTACTTC. Translated: CASSSTLGEKETQYF.

This clonotype was detected a few times. The J gene is TRBJ1-6, the V gene TRBV7-2; D gene uncertain. Trimming stripped 5 bases from V and 0 bases from J, with 11 bases between. CDR1 SGHTA and CDR2 FQGNSA come from the germline V gene. The CDR3 totals 16 residues. The CDR3 sequence: CASSLRMSSYNSPLHF. The CDR3 bases are TGTGCCAGCAGCCTCCGTATGAGCTCCTATAATTCACCCCTCCACTTT.

This chain connects TRBV20-1 to TRBJ1-2, with a tentative D call TRBD1 (6 bases). Germline V gene data show CDR1 as DFQATT and CDR2 as SNEGSKA (reference sequence). This CDR3 region has 15 residues. The germline V and J ends were trimmed by 5 bases and 7 bases, with 23 bases remaining between them. The CDR3: CSASRMGARMIGYTF. The CDR3 DNA sequence: TGCAGTGCTTCCCGGATGGGGGCGCGGATGATTGGCTACACCTTC.

This rearrangement joins TRBV20-1 to TRBJ2-5; maybe TRBD1 (6 bases). Per the germline V gene, CDR1 is DFQATT and CDR2 is SNEGSKA (reference sequence). CDR3 length equals 13 residues. Trimming removed 4 bases at V and 7 bases at J, with 16 bases between. In nucleotides, the CDR3 is TGCAGTGCTAACCGGGACACCCAGGGGACCCAGTACTTC. It is translated as CSANRDTQGTQYF.

The chain carries TRBV9 and TRBJ2-1; no clear D. Trimming took 1 base from V and 1 from J, leaving 6 bases between them. The CDR3 runs to 14 residues. From germline, CDR1 is SGDLS and CDR2 YYNGEE. The CDR3: CASSVRSSYNEQFF. The CDR3 DNA sequence: TGTGCCAGCAGCGTAAGGAGTTCCTACAATGAGCAGTTCTTC.

This chain joins TRBV4-3 and TRBJ2-7; tentative D call: TRBD1 (6 bases). Trimming removed 4 bases at V and 7 bases at J, with 23 bases between. Germline CDR1 is LGHNA and CDR2 is YSLEER. The CDR3 is 16 amino acids. The CDR3 region is CASSPGPGTNLREQYF. In nucleotides, the CDR3 is TGCGCCAGCAGCCCCGGCCCCGGGACAAACCTACGAGAGCAGTACTTC.

This clonotype was seen ten or more times. V usage is TRBV4-1 and J usage is TRBJ2-1; 11 nucleotides align to TRBD2. J lost 2 bases, V lost 2 bases, and 5 bases had no gene match. Germline V gene data show CDR1 as MGHRA and CDR2 as YSYEKL. The CDR3 runs to 17 residues. CDR3 nucleotides: TGCGCCAGCAGCCAAAGAGCGGGACTAGCGGCCTACAATGAGCAGTTCTTC. It is translated as CASSQRAGLAAYNEQFF.

The chain combines TRBV20-1 with TRBJ2-1; no clear D. This CDR3 spans 10 amino acids. V lost 0 bases to trimming and J lost 8 bases, with 2 bases between them. Germline CDR1 is DFQATT and CDR2 is SNEGSKA (reference sequence). The CDR3 coding sequence is TGCAGTGCTAGAGAGGATGAGCAGTTCTTC. This encodes CSAREDEQFF.

This chain links TRBV12-3 or TRBV12-4 with TRBJ2-7, with 10 positions matching TRBD2. The CDR3 runs 14 residues. Trimming took 2 bases from V and 5 from J; bases not matched to a gene: 3. CDR3 DNA sequence: TGTGCCAGCAGTTTACTAGCGGGAGTGGACGAGCAGTACTTC. This sequence encodes CASSLLAGVDEQYF.

This clonotype was counted a few times. V and J are TRBV24-1 and TRBJ2-2; TRBD1 matches at 9 bases. The CDR3 runs to 15 residues. Germline V lookup: CDR1 KGHDR, CDR2 SFDVKD. V dropped 9 bases and J dropped 7; count of bases not matched to a gene: 11. DNA of the CDR3: TGTGCCACCGCTGGGGCCCGGACAGGGGTCGGGGAGCTGTTTTTT. Translating it yields CATAGARTGVGELFF.

The chain carries TRBV11-2 and TRBJ1-2; D might be TRBD1 (6 bases). Germline CDR1 SGHAT, CDR2 FQNNGV. Between the trimmed V and J ends, which lost 4 bases and 1 base, there was a span of 13 bases. The CDR3 spans 15 residues. CDR3 DNA: TGTGCCAGCAGCTCCCACAGGGTTGGTAACTATGGCTACACCTTC. This codes for CASSSHRVGNYGYTF.

The chain has TRBV20-1 and TRBJ2-2; D unclear. The germline V gene has CDR1 DFQATT and CDR2 SNEGSKA (reference sequence). The CDR3 sequence is 16 residues long. V shed 3 bases and J shed 3 bases, with 17 bases lying between them. The CDR3 bases are TGCAGTGCTAGTACTACCCGACAAGGGCACACCGGGGAGCTGTTTTTT. Its translation: CSASTTRQGHTGELFF.

The chain has TRBV20-1 and TRBJ2-5; D possibly corresponds to TRBD2 (7 bases). V lost 0 bases and J lost 5, with 16 bases in between. Looked up from germline, CDR1 is DFQATT and CDR2 is SNEGSKA (reference sequence). The CDR3 extends over 15 amino acids. Written as DNA, the CDR3 is TGCAGTGCTAGAGATGATGCGGGGGCCTGGGAGACCCAGTACTTC. This translates into CSARDDAGAWETQYF.

The chain carries TRBV5-1 and TRBJ1-1; D gene unclear. CDR3 length: 15 residues. The germline V gene encodes CDR1 SGHRS and CDR2 YFSETQ. V lost 1 base to trimming and J lost 1 base, with 11 bases between them. In DNA, the CDR3 is TGCGCCAGCAGCTTGCTGGGGATGGAGAACACTGAAGCTTTCTTT. This translates into CASSLLGMENTEAFF.

This clonotype occurred a few times. The CDR3 region is CASSQVAPGPGANVLTF. The CDR3 DNA follows: TGTGCCAGCAGCCAAGTGGCCCCAGGGCCCGGGGCCAACGTCCTGACTTTC. This chain uses TRBV14 with TRBJ2-6; D is perhaps TRBD1 (5 bases). This CDR3 region has 17 residues. V lost 1 base and J lost 4, with 14 bases in between. From germline, CDR1 is SGHDN and CDR2 FVKESK. Supplemented by reference TRBV14 and TRBJ2-6, the full variable domain reads EAGVTQFPSHSVIEKGQTVTLRCDPISGHDNLYWYRRVMGKEIKFLLHFVKESKQDESGMPNNRFLAERTGGTYSTLKVQPAELEDSGVYFCASSQVAPGPGANVLTFGAGSRLTVL.

The V and J genes are TRBV7-2 and TRBJ2-5, with D perhaps TRBD1 (6 bases). Trimming removed 5 bases at V and 5 bases at J, with 12 bases between. This CDR3 has 13 amino acids. CDR1 is SGHTA, CDR2 FQGNSA, per germline. This CDR3 is CASSPFTGETQYF. The CDR3 DNA reads as TGTGCCAGCAGCCCATTTACAGGGGAGACCCAGTACTTC. The whole variable domain, filled in from reference TRBV7-2 and TRBJ2-5, reads GAGVSQSPSNKVTEKGKDVELRCDPISGHTALYWYRQSLGQGLEFLIYFQGNSAPDKSGLPSDRFSAERTGGSVSTLTIQRTQQEDSAVYLCASSPFTGETQYFGPGTRLLVL.

Many counts were recorded for this clonotype. The chain carries TRBV4-3 and TRBJ2-2; maybe TRBD2 (6 bases). The CDR3 has 19 amino acids. Germline V gene data show CDR1 as LGHNA and CDR2 as YSLEER. V was clipped by 4 bases and J by 1 base, with 22 bases between them. CDR3 in amino acids: CASSPGGLVLRRNTGELFF. The CDR3 DNA is TGCGCCAGCAGCCCCGGAGGGTTGGTCCTCAGGAGGAACACCGGGGAGCTGTTTTTT.

The chain recombines TRBV25-1 with TRBJ2-7; no clear D. Trimming left V 4 bases short and J 2 bases short, with 12 bases between. CDR1 is MGHDK, CDR2 SYGVNS, per germline. The CDR3 length is 14 residues. This CDR3 reads CASSVPQITYEQYF. CDR3 bases: TGTGCCAGCAGTGTCCCTCAGATTACCTACGAGCAGTACTTC.

This clonotype was seen repeatedly, ten times or more. V usage is TRBV20-1 and J usage is TRBJ1-5; 9 bases fit TRBD1. In germline, CDR1 is DFQATT, CDR2 SNEGSKA (reference sequence). The CDR3 totals 19 residues. Unmatched junction bases numbered 19, after V lost 1 base and J lost 6 bases. CDR3 in DNA: TGCAGTGCTAGAGGACGGACAGGGGAAAGGTTAATCTTTCTTCAGCCCCAGCATTTT. As protein: CSARGRTGERLIFLQPQHF.

V usage is TRBV4-1 and J usage is TRBJ2-1; D remains ambiguous. The CDR3 is made up of 16 amino acids. The ends were cut back, 4 bases at V and 0 bases at J, with 13 bases in the middle. Germline lookup yields CDR1 MGHRA and CDR2 YSYEKL. DNA for the CDR3: TGCGCCAGCAGCCGGGATCCCCCGAGCTCCTACAATGAGCAGTTCTTC. This gives the protein CASSRDPPSSYNEQFF.

This clonotype was counted a few times. V gene TRBV12-3 or TRBV12-4 combines with J gene TRBJ2-7, with 7 nucleotides matching TRBD1. This CDR3 has 18 residues. J lost 3 bases, V lost 5 bases, and 19 bases had no gene match. CDR3 coding DNA: TGTGCCAGCAGTAAGACAGGGAAGGGGCTGGAAGGGGGCTACGAGCAGTACTTC. Amino acids: CASSKTGKGLEGGYEQYF.

The gene calls are TRBV7-6 and TRBJ2-3; perhaps TRBD2 as D (5 bases). V lost 4 bases and J lost 0, with 11 bases in between. This CDR3 has 15 residues. The germline V gene encodes CDR1 SGHVS and CDR2 FNYEAQ. The CDR3 reads CASSSRWTSTDTQYF. The CDR3 region has the DNA TGTGCCAGCAGCTCCAGGTGGACTAGCACAGATACGCAGTATTTT.

The V call is TRBV11-2, the J call TRBJ1-2, with 8 positions matching TRBD1. J gave up 3 bases and V 5 bases, and 8 bases lay outside the gene matches. The CDR3 has 15 residues. Germline V gene data show CDR1 as SGHAT and CDR2 as FQNNGV. The DNA for the CDR3 is TGTGCCAGCAGCCTCACGGACAGGGCGCACTATGGCTACACCTTC. It translates to CASSLTDRAHYGYTF.

The chain recombines TRBV10-3 with TRBJ2-1, with TRBD2 matching over 7 bases. The V gene end was trimmed by 2 bases and the J gene end by 6 bases; junction bases not matched to a gene: 7. The V gene's germline CDR1 is ENHRY and CDR2 SYGVKD. The CDR3 runs to 15 residues. CDR3 protein: CAISEGGGARNEQFF. The CDR3 DNA follows: TGTGCCATCAGTGAGGGCGGGGGAGCGCGCAATGAGCAGTTCTTC.

This chain uses TRBV5-6 with TRBJ1-5; 10 bases map to TRBD1. With V trimmed by 0 bases and J by 3 bases, 6 bases remained unmatched. In germline, CDR1 is SGHDT, CDR2 YYEEEE. This CDR3 is built from 17 residues. The CDR3 DNA sequence: TGTGCCAGCAGCTTGGGGGGGGGACAGGGGTACAATCAGCCCCAGCATTTT. It translates to CASSLGGGQGYNQPQHF.

V and J are TRBV4-3 and TRBJ1-6; D ambiguous. This CDR3 is built from 15 residues. Germline values: CDR1 LGHNA, CDR2 YSLEER. V dropped 0 bases and J dropped 10 bases, with 13 bases sitting between them. CDR3 DNA sequence: TGCGCCAGCAGCCAAGATCGGGTCCCCCGGTCACCCCTCCACTTT. Amino acids: CASSQDRVPRSPLHF.

This clonotype was observed many times. V usage is TRBV24-1 and J usage is TRBJ2-1; D is uncertain. The germline V gene encodes CDR1 KGHDR and CDR2 SFDVKD. CDR3 length: 14 amino acids. Trimming removed 4 bases from V and 0 bases from J, with 6 bases in between. The CDR3 DNA reads TGTGCCACCAGTGAGTCGGGCTCCTACAATGAGCAGTTCTTC. Translating gives CATSESGSYNEQFF.

This clonotype has a handful of counts. The V call is TRBV20-1, the J call TRBJ2-1, with 12 bases that match TRBD2. This CDR3 is built from 14 residues. Germline V CDR1 and CDR2: DFQATT, SNEGSKA (reference sequence). V shed 5 bases and J 8 bases; nucleotides not matched to a gene: 7. CDR3 sequence: CSAPLAGGPHEQFF. The CDR3 bases are TGCAGTGCTCCGCTAGCGGGAGGGCCCCATGAGCAGTTCTTC.

The CDR3 sequence is CAISIQGRETQYF. The CDR3, as DNA: TGTGCCATCAGTATACAGGGTCGAGAGACCCAGTACTTC. The rearrangement uses TRBV10-3 and TRBJ2-5, with D perhaps TRBD1 (6 bases). The CDR3 sequence is 13 residues long. Between the trimmed V and J ends, which lost 5 bases and 4 bases, there was a span of 11 bases. CDR1 and CDR2 (germline): ENHRY, SYGVKD.

V usage is TRBV5-6 and J usage is TRBJ2-7; D is possibly TRBD1 (6 bases). Germline CDR1 SGHDT, CDR2 YYEEEE. Trimming stripped 4 bases from V and 2 bases from J, with 13 bases between. The CDR3 is 14 amino acids. The CDR3 DNA reads TGTGCCAGCAGCCCCGGGACAATCACCTACGAGCAGTACTTC. It codes for CASSPGTITYEQYF.